This T cell receptor beta chain was documented in a study of blood T cell repertoires in COVID-19 (dated by TCRdb to 2018 to 2021). Regarding the research as a whole: Samples from collaborators originated in the United States, Italy and Spain and spanned both the acute and convalescent phases of COVID-19. Where available, HLA class I and class II types were obtained from metadata supplied by the sample provider rather than from assay-based typing. The prospective study material was composed of cDNA or gDNA derived from T cells, B-cell-depleted T cells, or PBMCs. The samples were drawn from two sources: the first 160 participants of the ongoing ImmuneRACE study, and approximately 1,300 subjects contributed by 6 global collaborators. Deeply sampled blood TCRbeta repertoires from subjects exposed to, actively infected with, or recovered from COVID-19 were included in the dataset. A freely available public database, intended as a resource for researchers studying the immune response to SARS-CoV-2, is where the repertoires were released. Sample metadata almost always included a de-identified subject ID, COVID-19 status, age in years and sex.

TCRbeta CDR3 regions were amplified from genomic DNA using the immunoSEQ Assay, a bias-controlled multiplex PCR. As for how the authors treated the data: Nucleated cell counts per sample were estimated from amplification of reference gene primers within the assay. To quantify the absolute abundance of each unique TCRbeta CDR3 rearrangement, sequence reads were collapsed and filtered. For each sample, productive Simpson clonality was calculated by taking the square root of Simpson's diversity index across productive rearrangements. The table was pulled from immuneACCESS by TCRdb, which kept in-frame rearrangements only. Such tables lose some clones; where checked, under half of the loss comes from unresolved V genes, and the rest has no known cause. V and J calls and clone size are copied from that table; D and trimming were computed from the DNA. The sample table shows about 210,000 clones, and 81% are seen once. The ten largest clones add up to 8.9% of the sample.

V loses 6 bases, J loses 8 bases, and the germline ends lie 13 bases apart. The CDR3 goes from the cysteine to the phenylalanine over 13 residues. CDR3 DNA is the only sequence kept; it has 39 bases, read in frame from the first base. CDR1 is given as SNHLY and CDR2 as FYNNEI, both from the germline V gene. Study-level results and caveats: The quantity of clinical and demographic metadata differed by source and by participant and was supplied without curation.

Participants in the prospective study were aged roughly 18 to 89 years, lived in 20 to 30 United States geographic areas, and enrolled through a virtual design. In the prospective study, cohorts were assigned on the basis of participant-reported clinical history obtained from a screening survey and a study questionnaire. Mobile phlebotomists in the prospective study collected whole blood, serum and a nasopharyngeal or oropharyngeal swab from every participant. Over a roughly two-month period, participants in the prospective study had the option of providing additional blood draws and questionnaires. Before DNA extraction, prospective study blood samples were shipped either frozen or at room temperature. This clone appeared a few times. Its specific antigen is unknown. It has no much larger one-base neighbor in the sample; base qualities were not kept.

The sample was PBMCs or T cells enriched from blood (not recorded which). This TCR was sampled from a woman aged 45-60 years with acute COVID-19. The chain uses TRBV2 and TRBJ1-4; 5 matching bases give a weak D call of TRBD1. The sequenced DNA is TGTGCCAGCAGAGGGGATGGGGGGGAAAAACTGTTTTTT. Its protein is CASRGDGGEKLFF.